A selection of T cell receptor beta chains follows, all from one sample in a study of spatial heterogeneity in lung cancer. A single record per CDR3 protein comes from TCRdb applying MiXCR to the 5' RACE reads. The data contain about 25,000 distinct CDR3 sequences, about 7% of them seen just once; the ten biggest clones take up roughly 13%. The sample in question was PBMCs, obtained at surgery. The receptors derive from a male donor with early-stage non-small cell lung cancer. Both conserved end residues are part of each CDR3. The D gene is left open where the match is weak. The listing skips clone size in some rows; elsewhere it reads once, few, many or a size class.

CDR3 protein: CASSQAATLRTTEAFF; CDR3 DNA: TGCGCCAGCAGCCAAGCAGCGACATTAAGAACCACTGAAGCTTTCTTT; clone size: many; D gene: NA; V gene: TRBV4-1; J gene: TRBJ1-1
CDR3 protein: CASSRTRNEQFF; CDR3 DNA: TGCGCCAGCAGCCGGACTAGAAATGAGCAGTTCTTC; clone size: many; D gene: TRBD2; V gene: TRBV5-1; J gene: TRBJ2-1
CDR3 protein: CASSYGVYEQFF; CDR3 DNA: TGTGCCAGCAGTTACGGTGTTTATGAGCAGTTCTTC; clone size: few; D gene: NA; V gene: TRBV6-2/TRBV6-3; J gene: TRBJ2-1
CDR3 protein: CASSLQAIMTEAFF; CDR3 DNA: TGCGCCAGCAGCTTGCAGGCGATTATGACTGAAGCTTTCTTT; clone size: NA; D gene: NA; V gene: TRBV5-1; J gene: TRBJ1-1
CDR3 protein: CASSAGGDQDTQYF; CDR3 DNA: TGCGCCAGCAGTGCGGGGGGTGATCAAGATACGCAGTATTTT; clone size: few; D gene: TRBD2; V gene: TRBV10-1; J gene: TRBJ2-3
CDR3 protein: CASRQGNYLAGGPAEETQYF; CDR3 DNA: TGTGCCAGCAGGCAGGGTAACTATCTAGCGGGAGGGCCCGCAGAAGAGACCCAGTACTTC; clone size: many; D gene: TRBD2; V gene: TRBV6-5; J gene: TRBJ2-5
CDR3 protein: CASSPLAAFSYNEQFF; CDR3 DNA: TGTGCCAGCAGCCCCTTAGCGGCATTTTCCTACAATGAGCAGTTCTTC; clone size: few; D gene: NA; V gene: TRBV14; J gene: TRBJ2-1
CDR3 protein: CASRKGQGNTEAFF; CDR3 DNA: TGTGCCAGCAGGAAAGGACAGGGGAACACTGAAGCTTTCTTT; clone size: many; D gene: TRBD1; V gene: TRBV12-3/TRBV12-4; J gene: TRBJ1-1
CDR3 protein: CASSPLTWNIGPGELFF; CDR3 DNA: TGTGCCAGCTCACCTCTTACTTGGAACATAGGTCCCGGGGAGCTGTTTTTT; clone size: many; D gene: NA; V gene: TRBV18; J gene: TRBJ2-2
CDR3 protein: CASSSPASYEQYF; CDR3 DNA: TGTGCCAGCAGTTCACCAGCCTCCTACGAGCAGTACTTC; clone size: few; D gene: NA; V gene: TRBV6-5; J gene: TRBJ2-7
CDR3 protein: CASSQTLTNTEAFF; CDR3 DNA: TGCGCCAGCAGCCAAACGCTCACGAACACTGAAGCTTTCTTT; clone size: medium-sized; D gene: NA; V gene: TRBV4-1; J gene: TRBJ1-1
CDR3 protein: CATSDRYGYTF; CDR3 DNA: TGTGCCACCAGTGACCGTTATGGCTACACCTTC; clone size: medium-sized; D gene: NA; V gene: TRBV24-1; J gene: TRBJ1-2
CDR3 protein: CASITQGTAGGYTF; CDR3 DNA: TGTGCCAGCATCACTCAAGGGACCGCGGGGGGCTACACCTTC; clone size: many; D gene: NA; V gene: TRBV28; J gene: TRBJ1-2
CDR3 protein: CSAGDRREGDTQYF; CDR3 DNA: TGCAGTGCTGGGGACAGACGCGAGGGAGATACGCAGTATTTT; clone size: many; D gene: TRBD1; V gene: TRBV20-1; J gene: TRBJ2-3
CDR3 protein: CASRDNSQSPQHF; CDR3 DNA: TGTGCCAGCAGAGACAACTCACAATCGCCCCAGCATTTT; clone size: many; D gene: NA; V gene: TRBV12-3/TRBV12-4; J gene: TRBJ1-5
CDR3 protein: CASSLVLNEQFF; CDR3 DNA: TGCGCCAGCAGCTTGGTACTCAATGAGCAGTTCTTC; clone size: many; D gene: NA; V gene: TRBV5-1; J gene: TRBJ2-1
CDR3 protein: CASSYSSGTGDRTDTQYF; CDR3 DNA: TGTGCCAGCAGTTACTCGAGTGGGACAGGGGATCGCACAGATACGCAGTATTTT; clone size: NA; D gene: TRBD1; V gene: TRBV6-2/TRBV6-3; J gene: TRBJ2-3
CDR3 protein: CASSLAGSFNTGELFF; CDR3 DNA: TGCGCCAGCAGCTTGGCCGGGTCTTTTAACACCGGGGAGCTGTTTTTT; clone size: many; D gene: NA; V gene: TRBV5-1; J gene: TRBJ2-2
CDR3 protein: CASSSAPGVPFHEQYF; CDR3 DNA: TGTGCCAGCAGTTCGGCCCCAGGGGTCCCGTTCCACGAGCAGTACTTC; clone size: few; D gene: NA; V gene: TRBV12-3/TRBV12-4; J gene: TRBJ2-7
CDR3 protein: CASSQGVAGYTDTQYF; CDR3 DNA: TGTGCCAGCAGCCAAGGAGTAGCGGGGTACACAGATACGCAGTATTTT; clone size: few; D gene: TRBD2; V gene: TRBV14; J gene: TRBJ2-3
CDR3 protein: CSAGRNEKLFF; CDR3 DNA: TGCAGTGCTGGGCGTAATGAAAAACTGTTTTTT; clone size: many; D gene: NA; V gene: TRBV20-1; J gene: TRBJ1-4
CDR3 protein: CASSRAAQTYEQYF; CDR3 DNA: TGTGCCAGCAGCCGAGCGGCACAAACCTACGAGCAGTACTTC; clone size: many; D gene: NA; V gene: TRBV11-2; J gene: TRBJ2-7
CDR3 protein: CASSLDGGFGNEQFF; CDR3 DNA: TGCGCCAGCAGCTTGGATGGAGGGTTTGGAAATGAGCAGTTCTTC; clone size: NA; D gene: NA; V gene: TRBV5-1; J gene: TRBJ2-1
CDR3 protein: CASSLQGNTGELFF; CDR3 DNA: TGTGCCAGCAGCCTACAGGGGAACACCGGGGAGCTGTTTTTT; clone size: many; D gene: NA; V gene: TRBV6-5; J gene: TRBJ2-2
CDR3 protein: CATSDFTGSSYNEQFF; CDR3 DNA: TGTGCCACCAGTGATTTTACAGGCAGCTCCTACAATGAGCAGTTCTTC; clone size: NA; D gene: NA; V gene: TRBV24-1; J gene: TRBJ2-1
CDR3 protein: CASSPTGLAVEETQYF; CDR3 DNA: TGCGCCAGCAGCCCTACCGGACTAGCGGTGGAAGAGACCCAGTACTTC; clone size: NA; D gene: TRBD2; V gene: TRBV5-1; J gene: TRBJ2-5
CDR3 protein: CASSRLADLTGELFF; CDR3 DNA: TGCGCCAGCAGCCGACTAGCAGATCTCACCGGGGAGCTGTTTTTT; clone size: medium-sized; D gene: TRBD2; V gene: TRBV5-1; J gene: TRBJ2-2
CDR3 protein: CASSFVGLAGVADTQYF; CDR3 DNA: TGTGCCAGCAGCTTCGTGGGACTAGCGGGGGTGGCGGATACGCAGTATTTT; clone size: NA; D gene: TRBD2; V gene: TRBV7-6; J gene: TRBJ2-3
CDR3 protein: CASTYPGKHTEAFF; CDR3 DNA: TGTGCCAGCACCTATCCGGGAAAACACACTGAAGCTTTCTTT; clone size: many; D gene: NA; V gene: TRBV11-2; J gene: TRBJ1-1
CDR3 protein: CSAKGDSGTGELFF; CDR3 DNA: TGCAGTGCTAAAGGGGACAGCGGCACCGGGGAGCTGTTTTTT; clone size: many; D gene: TRBD1; V gene: TRBV20-1; J gene: TRBJ2-2
CDR3 protein: CASRTGLGEQYF; CDR3 DNA: TGTGCCAGCAGAACAGGACTGGGCGAGCAGTACTTC; clone size: NA; D gene: NA; V gene: TRBV6-2/TRBV6-3; J gene: TRBJ2-7
CDR3 protein: CAARLAGDTGELFF; CDR3 DNA: TGTGCCGCCAGACTAGCGGGGGACACCGGGGAGCTGTTTTTT; clone size: many; D gene: TRBD2; V gene: TRBV10-3; J gene: TRBJ2-2
CDR3 protein: CASRPHTGGGNIQYF; CDR3 DNA: TGTGCCAGCAGACCCCATACAGGGGGTGGAAACATTCAGTACTTC; clone size: many; D gene: TRBD1; V gene: TRBV28; J gene: TRBJ2-4
CDR3 protein: CASSVDLSTRGDTIYF; CDR3 DNA: TGTGCCAGCAGCGTAGACCTGAGCACCCGAGGAGACACCATATATTTT; clone size: many; D gene: NA; V gene: TRBV9; J gene: TRBJ1-3
CDR3 protein: CASSYSRAYNEQFF; CDR3 DNA: TGTGCCAGCAGTTACTCGCGGGCCTACAATGAGCAGTTCTTC; clone size: once; D gene: NA; V gene: TRBV6-6; J gene: TRBJ2-1
CDR3 protein: CASSERTGNSNQPQHF; CDR3 DNA: TGTGCCAGCAGTGAAAGGACCGGGAATAGCAATCAGCCCCAGCATTTT; clone size: many; D gene: NA; V gene: TRBV2; J gene: TRBJ1-5
CDR3 protein: CASSLEGTGDSPLHF; CDR3 DNA: TGTGCCAGCAGCTTAGAGGGGACAGGGGATTCACCCCTCCACTTT; clone size: many; D gene: TRBD1; V gene: TRBV7-9; J gene: TRBJ1-6
CDR3 protein: CSARGPQGSTAEAFF; CDR3 DNA: TGCAGTGCTAGAGGTCCTCAGGGTAGTACGGCTGAAGCTTTCTTT; clone size: many; D gene: NA; V gene: TRBV20-1; J gene: TRBJ1-1
CDR3 protein: CASRWGNTGELFF; CDR3 DNA: TGTGCCAGCAGATGGGGGAACACCGGGGAGCTGTTTTTT; clone size: many; D gene: NA; V gene: TRBV7-3; J gene: TRBJ2-2
CDR3 protein: CASKKGGGETQYF; CDR3 DNA: TGTGCCAGCAAGAAAGGCGGCGGAGAGACCCAGTACTTC; clone size: NA; D gene: NA; V gene: TRBV6-5; J gene: TRBJ2-5
CDR3 protein: CASSYGMGTTEAFF; CDR3 DNA: TGTGCCAGCAGTTACGGGATGGGGACAACTGAAGCTTTCTTT; clone size: few; D gene: NA; V gene: TRBV6-2/TRBV6-3; J gene: TRBJ1-1
CDR3 protein: CATSKGSSQHF; CDR3 DNA: TGTGCCACATCAAAAGGGTCGTCCCAGCATTTT; clone size: many; D gene: NA; V gene: TRBV12-3/TRBV12-4; J gene: TRBJ1-5